Here is one TCR beta chain with its context. As yet, its antigen is unknown. Measured with immunoSEQ multiplex PCR; TCRdb has only the in-frame clones, and not every one. The table shows more than 95,000 clones, with 87% occurring only once. The length of the CDR3 is 14 residues. The J segment lost 1 base and the V segment lost 3 bases, leaving 3 bases of the junction unmatched. The germline V gene has CDR1 SGHRS and CDR2 YFSETQ. The data belong to a study of T cell responses to AZD1222 COVID-19 vaccine. On the study more broadly: It was second doses at about 4 or about 12 weeks that were pooled.

General study results and limits: Elevations in Spike-specific TCR breadth and depth followed administration of two AZD1222 doses. It was only a handful of AZD1222 recipients who were seropositive at baseline.

V gene TRBV5-1 combines with J gene TRBJ1-1; 7 nucleotides match TRBD1. The sample in question was peripheral blood, obtained on day 0 of AZD1222 vaccination. The TCR comes from an adult in good health. CDR3 nucleotides: TGCGCCAGCAGCTCGGGACAGCCGAACACTGAAGCTTTCTTT. Residues: CASSSGQPNTEAFF. The full variable domain, with the rest looked up from reference TRBV5-1 and TRBJ1-1, is KAGVTQTPRYLIKTRGQQVTLSCSPISGHRSVSWYQQTPGQGLQFLFEYFSETQRNKGNFPGRFSGRQFSNSRSEMNVSTLELGDSALYLCASSSGQPNTEAFFGQGTRLTVV.